This T cell receptor beta chain was recovered during a study of T cells expressing NK-cell markers. Study summary: It was from sorted CD3+CD56+NKG2C+, CD3+CD56+NKG2C- and CD3+CD56-NKG2C+ T cells that TCR beta repertoires came. Seropositivity for HCMV was found in seven of the eight sequenced donors, with one seronegative.

The study's findings and limits: The leading position in the CD3+CD56-NKG2C+ fraction of several donors also went to these clonotypes.

Note on this clonotype: Its antigen is unidentified.

It was by 5'RACE template switching with UMIs that TCR beta cDNA was made. TCRdb reanalyzed the 5' RACE reads and collapses them to one entry per CDR3 protein, without DNA. This sample's clone table lists about 260,000 distinct CDR3 sequences. Sequencing was done on a sample of blood T cells: a sorted CD56 or NKG2C T cell subset, CD4+ or CD8+ T cells, or bulk PBMC T cells (not recorded which). This receptor was taken from a man in his late teens or twenties in good health.

The CDR3 sequence: CSASMGGSTDTQYF. The chain is built from TRBV20-1 and TRBJ2-3. The CDR3 covers 14 residues. CDR1 is DFQATT, CDR2 SNEGSKA, per germline (reference sequence).